This is a list of T cell receptor beta chains from one sample in a study of fetal regulatory T cell absence and autoimmunity. The table came from immunoSEQ multiplex PCR; TCRdb's copy has only in-frame clones and leaves some out. Counted here are approximately 94,000 clones, 60% to 80% occurring once; the ten biggest clones make up roughly 2%. Sample: pancreas tissue. These receptors were taken from a male donor with IPEX syndrome. The CDR3 runs from the conserved cysteine through the conserved F or W. A D gene is named only where the DNA matches it firmly. A row's size may be missing; if present it is once, few, many or a size class.

D,J,length,V,size,DNA,CDR3
NA,TRBJ2-3,11,TRBV29-1,once,TGCAGCGCTAGAGGGGCAGATACGCAGTATTTT,CSARGADTQYF
NA,TRBJ1-2,11,TRBV4-1,few,TGCGCCAGCAGCCAAGGCTATGGCTACACCTTC,CASSQGYGYTF
NA,TRBJ2-5,14,TRBV11-2,medium-sized,TGTGCCAGCAGCTTTAGCAGGGATCAAGAGACCCAGTACTTC,CASSFSRDQETQYF
NA,TRBJ2-2,14,TRBV11-3,few,TGTGCCAGCAGCTTAGCAGGTCTAGCCGGGGAGCTGTTTTTT,CASSLAGLAGELFF
TRBD2,TRBJ2-7,14,TRBV5-4,NA,TGTGCCAGCAGCTCAATAGCGGGAGTGAGGGAGCAGTACTTC,CASSSIAGVREQYF
TRBD2,TRBJ2-7,15,TRBV5-5,NA,TGTGCCAGCAGCTGGTTGGTAGCGGGTTCCTACGAGCAGTACTTC,CASSWLVAGSYEQYF
NA,TRBJ2-3,14,TRBV9,NA,TGTGCCAGCAGCGTAGCCCCGGACACAGATACGCAGTATTTT,CASSVAPDTDTQYF
TRBD2,TRBJ2-2,19,TRBV4-1,NA,TGCGCCAGCAGCCTCTGGACTAGCGGGGGGGCCTGGAACACCGGGGAGCTGTTTTTT,CASSLWTSGGAWNTGELFF
NA,TRBJ2-3,16,TRBV5-5,NA,TGTGCCAGCAGCTCCGGGACGGGATTTGACACAGATACGCAGTATTTT,CASSSGTGFDTDTQYF
TRBD1,TRBJ2-7,15,TRBV19,NA,TGTGCCAGTAGTAAAACAGGGGGAGTACACTACGAGCAGTACTTC,CASSKTGGVHYEQYF
NA,TRBJ2-2,13,TRBV5-1,NA,TGCGCCAGCAGCGTTCCAGGGGCTGGGGAGCTGTTTTTT,CASSVPGAGELFF
TRBD2,TRBJ2-2,15,TRBV13,NA,TGTGCCAGCAGTAGCGGGACACTTAACACCGGGGAGCTGTTTTTT,CASSSGTLNTGELFF
TRBD2,TRBJ2-2,19,TRBV27,NA,TGTGCCAGCAGTTTATGGGGACTAGCGGGAGGTCGTGGCACCGGGGAGCTGTTTTTT,CASSLWGLAGGRGTGELFF
NA,TRBJ1-2,15,TRBV5-4,NA,TGTGCCAGCAGCTTGGGATGGGGGCTTAACTATGGCTACACCTTC,CASSLGWGLNYGYTF
TRBD1,TRBJ2-7,16,TRBV6-5,NA,TGTGCCAGCAGTTACGCTAGACAGGGCCTAACCTACGAGCAGTACTTC,CASSYARQGLTYEQYF
TRBD1,TRBJ2-7,15,TRBV4-1,NA,TGCGCCAGCAGTCCATCGACAGGGGGCCCCTACGAGCAGTACTTC,CASSPSTGGPYEQYF
TRBD2,TRBJ2-2,16,TRBV4-1,few,TGCGCCAGCAGCCAAGGAGGGACTAGGGGCACCGGGGAGCTGTTTTTT,CASSQGGTRGTGELFF
TRBD2,TRBJ2-5,15,TRBV9,NA,TGTGCCAGCAGCGTAGAAGCGGGGGGGCGGGAGACCCAGTACTTC,CASSVEAGGRETQYF
NA,TRBJ1-2,16,TRBV5-4,few,TGTGCCAGCAGCGTCCGGTTGGCAGTTCGGGGAACGGGCTACACCTTC,CASSVRLAVRGTGYTF
NA,TRBJ1-5,13,TRBV6-4,NA,TGTGCCAGCAGTGCGACAGGCAATCAGCCCCAGCATTTT,CASSATGNQPQHF
NA,TRBJ1-1,10,TRBV20-1,NA,TGCAGTGCCGTGGACACTGAAGCTTTCTTT,CSAVDTEAFF
TRBD1,TRBJ1-5,14,TRBV7-2,NA,TGTGCCAGCAGCTGGACAGGGGATTATCAGCCCCAGCATTTT,CASSWTGDYQPQHF
TRBD2,TRBJ2-7,16,TRBV2,few,TGTGCCAGCAGTGGAGTGAGCGGGAGAAGGTCCTACGAGCAGTACTTC,CASSGVSGRRSYEQYF
TRBD2,TRBJ2-7,15,TRBV18,few,TGTGCCAGCTCAGCCCCTCTAGCGGGAGTCGACGAGCAGTACTTC,CASSAPLAGVDEQYF
NA,TRBJ2-7,15,TRBV4-1,few,TGCGCCAGCAGCCAAGAAGAGAGGGGGACCTACGAGCAGTACTTC,CASSQEERGTYEQYF
NA,TRBJ2-1,10,TRBV2,NA,TGTGCCAGCAGGGGTGGAGAGCAGTTCTTC,CASRGGEQFF
TRBD1,TRBJ2-6,15,TRBV5-1,NA,TGCGCCACCGGACAGGGGGCGCCTGGGGCCAACGTCCTGACTTTC,CATGQGAPGANVLTF
TRBD1,TRBJ2-5,13,TRBV29-1,NA,TGCAGCGTGGGGACAGGGAGGGGAGAGACCCAGTACTTC,CSVGTGRGETQYF
TRBD2,TRBJ2-1,18,TRBV5-6,once,TGTGCCAGCAGCCCAAACCTACCGGGACTAGCGGGGGGGAGTGAGCAGTTCTTC,CASSPNLPGLAGGSEQFF
NA,TRBJ2-7,13,TRBV5-1,NA,TGCGCCAGCAGCCCGCCTCTAGCTGGGGAGCAGTACTTC,CASSPPLAGEQYF
TRBD2,TRBJ2-3,15,TRBV7-2,NA,TGTGCCAGCAGCGCACTAGCGGGGCACACAGATACGCAGTATTTT,CASSALAGHTDTQYF
NA,TRBJ2-4,11,TRBV19,NA,TGTGCCATCAAAACAGGGAACATTCAGTACTTC,CAIKTGNIQYF